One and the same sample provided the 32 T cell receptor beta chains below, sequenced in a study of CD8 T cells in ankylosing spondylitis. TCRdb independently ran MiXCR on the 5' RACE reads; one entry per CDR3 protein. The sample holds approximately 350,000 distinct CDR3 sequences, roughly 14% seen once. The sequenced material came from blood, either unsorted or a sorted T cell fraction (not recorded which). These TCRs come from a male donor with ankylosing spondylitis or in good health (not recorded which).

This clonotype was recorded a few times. The CDR3 DNA reads TGTGCCAGCACTCTCGTGGCCTCTGGAAACACCATATATTTT. This translates into CASTLVASGNTIYF. The genes are TRBV2 and TRBJ1-3, with no clear D. CDR3 size: 14 residues. In germline, CDR1 is SNHLY, CDR2 FYNNEI. Trimming shortened V by 7 bases and J by 0 bases, and 10 bases separated the two germline ends. Combining the CDR3 with reference TRBV2 and TRBJ1-3 gives the whole variable domain EPEVTQTPSHQVTQMGQEVILRCVPISNHLYFYWYRQILGQKVEFLVSFYNNEISEKSEIFDDQFSVERPDGSNFTLKIRSTKLEDSAMYFCASTLVASGNTIYFGEGSWLTVV.

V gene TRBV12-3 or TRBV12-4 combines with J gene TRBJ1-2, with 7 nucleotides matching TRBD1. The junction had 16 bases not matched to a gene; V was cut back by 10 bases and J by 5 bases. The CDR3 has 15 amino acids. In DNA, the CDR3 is TGTGCCACCAAGGGAGGGGGCGGCCCTTTTTATGGCTACACCTTC. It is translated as CATKGGGGPFYGYTF.

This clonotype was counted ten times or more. The CDR3 reads CASSLDWNTGELFF. The CDR3 region has the DNA TGCGCCAGCAGCTTGGACTGGAACACCGGGGAGCTGTTTTTT. The rearrangement joins TRBV5-1 to TRBJ2-2; no firm D call. The V end was cut by 0 bases, the J end by 1 base, with 4 bases between. This CDR3 spans 14 amino acids. Germline V gene sequence: CDR1 SGHRS, CDR2 YFSETQ.

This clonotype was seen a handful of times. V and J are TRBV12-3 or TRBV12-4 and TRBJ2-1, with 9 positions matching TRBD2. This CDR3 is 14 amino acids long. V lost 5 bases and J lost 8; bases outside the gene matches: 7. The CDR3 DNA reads TGTGCCAGCAGTCCGACTAGCGGCCCACATGAGCAGTTCTTC. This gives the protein CASSPTSGPHEQFF.

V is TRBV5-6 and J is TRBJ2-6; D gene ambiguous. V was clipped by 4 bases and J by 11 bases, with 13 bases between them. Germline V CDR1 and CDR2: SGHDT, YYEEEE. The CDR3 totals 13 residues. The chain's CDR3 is CASSPLTSDVLTF. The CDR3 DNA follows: TGTGCCAGCAGCCCTCTCACCTCCGACGTCCTGACTTTC.

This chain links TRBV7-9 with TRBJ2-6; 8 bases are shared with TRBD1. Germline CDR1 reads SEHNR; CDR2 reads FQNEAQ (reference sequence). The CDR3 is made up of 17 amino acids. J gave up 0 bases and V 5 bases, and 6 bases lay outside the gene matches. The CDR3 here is CASSPGTGLSGANVLTF. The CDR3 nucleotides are TGTGCCAGCAGCCCCGGGACAGGTCTCTCTGGGGCCAACGTCCTGACTTTC.

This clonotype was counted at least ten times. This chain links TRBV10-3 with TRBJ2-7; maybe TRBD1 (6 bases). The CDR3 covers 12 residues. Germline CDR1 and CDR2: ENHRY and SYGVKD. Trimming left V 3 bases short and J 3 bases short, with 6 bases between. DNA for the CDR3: TGTGCCATCAGTGAAGGGGGCTACGAGCAGTACTTC. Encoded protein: CAISEGGYEQYF.

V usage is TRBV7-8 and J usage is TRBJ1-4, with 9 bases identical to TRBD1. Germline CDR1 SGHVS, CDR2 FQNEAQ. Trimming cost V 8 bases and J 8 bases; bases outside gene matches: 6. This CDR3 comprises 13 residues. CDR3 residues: CASGGQGYEKLFF. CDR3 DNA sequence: TGTGCCAGCGGCGGACAGGGGTACGAAAAACTGTTTTTT. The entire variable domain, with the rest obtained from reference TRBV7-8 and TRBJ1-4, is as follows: GAGVSQSPRYKVAKRGQDVALRCDPISGHVSLFWYQQALGQGPEFLTYFQNEAQLDKSGLPSDRFFAERPEGSVSTLKIQRTQQEDSAVYLCASGGQGYEKLFFGSGTQLSVL.

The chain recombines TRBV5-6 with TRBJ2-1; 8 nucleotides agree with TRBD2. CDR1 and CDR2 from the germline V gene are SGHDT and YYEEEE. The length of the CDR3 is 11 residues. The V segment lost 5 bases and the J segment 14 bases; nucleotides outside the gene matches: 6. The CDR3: CASRTGTREFF. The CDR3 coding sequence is TGTGCCAGCAGGACCGGGACTAGGGAGTTCTTC.

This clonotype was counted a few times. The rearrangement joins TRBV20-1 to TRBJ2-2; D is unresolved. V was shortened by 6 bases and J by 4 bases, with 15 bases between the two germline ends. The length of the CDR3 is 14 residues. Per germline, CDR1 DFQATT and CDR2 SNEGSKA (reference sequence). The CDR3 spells CSASHPKGTGELFF. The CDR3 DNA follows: TGCAGTGCCAGTCACCCTAAAGGCACCGGGGAGCTGTTTTTT.

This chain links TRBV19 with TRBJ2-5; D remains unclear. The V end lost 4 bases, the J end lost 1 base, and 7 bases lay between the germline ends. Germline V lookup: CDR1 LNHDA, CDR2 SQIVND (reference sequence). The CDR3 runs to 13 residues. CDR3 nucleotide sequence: TGTGCCAGTAGTAGGCGGAGCCAAGAGACCCAGTACTTC. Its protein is CASSRRSQETQYF.

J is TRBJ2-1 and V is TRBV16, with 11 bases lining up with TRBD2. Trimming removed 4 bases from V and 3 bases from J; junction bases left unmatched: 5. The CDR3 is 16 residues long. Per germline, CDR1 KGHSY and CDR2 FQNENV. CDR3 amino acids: CASSPRTSGFYNEQFF. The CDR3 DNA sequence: TGTGCCAGCAGCCCCAGGACTAGCGGGTTCTACAATGAGCAGTTCTTC.

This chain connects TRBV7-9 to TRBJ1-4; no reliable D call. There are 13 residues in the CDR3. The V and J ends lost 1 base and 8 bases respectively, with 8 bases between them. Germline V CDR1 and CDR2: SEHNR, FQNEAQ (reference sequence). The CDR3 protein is CASSLDRREKLFF. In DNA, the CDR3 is TGTGCCAGCAGCTTAGATCGGCGGGAAAAACTGTTTTTT.

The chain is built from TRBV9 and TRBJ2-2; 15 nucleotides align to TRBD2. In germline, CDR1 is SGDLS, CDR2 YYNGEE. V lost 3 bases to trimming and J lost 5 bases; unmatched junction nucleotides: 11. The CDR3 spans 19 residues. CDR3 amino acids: CASSALAGLAGGETGELFF. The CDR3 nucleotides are TGTGCCAGCAGCGCCCTTGCGGGACTAGCGGGAGGAGAAACCGGGGAGCTGTTTTTT.

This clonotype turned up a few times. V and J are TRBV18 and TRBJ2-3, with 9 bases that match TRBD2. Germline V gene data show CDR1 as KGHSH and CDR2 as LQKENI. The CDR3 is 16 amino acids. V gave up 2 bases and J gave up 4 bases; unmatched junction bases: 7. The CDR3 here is CASSPEAGGPPDTQYF. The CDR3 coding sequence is TGTGCCAGCTCACCAGAGGCGGGAGGGCCCCCAGATACGCAGTATTTT.

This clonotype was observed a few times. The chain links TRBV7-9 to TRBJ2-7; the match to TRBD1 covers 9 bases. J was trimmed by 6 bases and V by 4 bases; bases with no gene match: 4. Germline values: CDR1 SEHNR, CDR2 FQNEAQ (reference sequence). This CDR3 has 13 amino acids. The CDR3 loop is CASSSTGGLEQYF. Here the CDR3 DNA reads TGTGCCAGCAGCTCGACAGGGGGTCTCGAGCAGTACTTC.

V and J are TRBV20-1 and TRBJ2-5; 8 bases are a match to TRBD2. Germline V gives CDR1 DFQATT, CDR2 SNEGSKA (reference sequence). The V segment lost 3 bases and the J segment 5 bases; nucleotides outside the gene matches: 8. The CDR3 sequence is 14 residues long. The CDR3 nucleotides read TGCAGTGCTAGGTCGGCGGGAGGAGGGGAGACCCAGTACTTC. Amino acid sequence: CSARSAGGGETQYF.

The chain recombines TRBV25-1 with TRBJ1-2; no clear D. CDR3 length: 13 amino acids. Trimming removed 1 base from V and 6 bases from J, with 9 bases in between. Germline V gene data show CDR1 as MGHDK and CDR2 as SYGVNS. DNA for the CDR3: TGTGCCAGCAGTGAATTTACAGAGAATGGCTACACCTTC. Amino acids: CASSEFTENGYTF.

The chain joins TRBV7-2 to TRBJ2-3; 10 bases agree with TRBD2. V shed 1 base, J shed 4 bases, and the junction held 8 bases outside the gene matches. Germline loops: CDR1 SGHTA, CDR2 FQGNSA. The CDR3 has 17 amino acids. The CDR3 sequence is CASSLGGGLAGADTQYF. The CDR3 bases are TGTGCCAGCAGCTTAGGGGGGGGGCTAGCGGGAGCAGATACGCAGTATTTT.

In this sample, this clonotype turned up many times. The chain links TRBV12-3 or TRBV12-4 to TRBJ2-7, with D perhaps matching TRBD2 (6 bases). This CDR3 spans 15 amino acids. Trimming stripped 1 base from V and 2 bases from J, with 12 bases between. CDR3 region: CASSLGGDTAYEQYF. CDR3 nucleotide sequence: TGTGCCAGCAGTTTAGGCGGGGATACCGCCTACGAGCAGTACTTC.

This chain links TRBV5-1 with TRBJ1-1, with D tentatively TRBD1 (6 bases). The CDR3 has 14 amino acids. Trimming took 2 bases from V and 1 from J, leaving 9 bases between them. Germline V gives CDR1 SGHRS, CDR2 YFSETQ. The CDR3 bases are TGCGCCAGCAGCTTTCAGGACAGGAACACTGAAGCTTTCTTT. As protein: CASSFQDRNTEAFF.

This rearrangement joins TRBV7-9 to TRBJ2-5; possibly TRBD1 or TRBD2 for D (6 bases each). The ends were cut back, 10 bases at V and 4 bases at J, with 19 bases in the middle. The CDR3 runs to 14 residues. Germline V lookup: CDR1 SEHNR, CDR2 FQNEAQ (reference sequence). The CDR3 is CATEARSGAETQYF. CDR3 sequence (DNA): TGTGCCACCGAGGCTAGGTCGGGGGCAGAGACCCAGTACTTC.

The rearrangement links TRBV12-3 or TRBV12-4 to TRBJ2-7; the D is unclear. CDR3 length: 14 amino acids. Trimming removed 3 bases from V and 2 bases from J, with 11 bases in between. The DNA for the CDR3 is TGTGCCAGCAGTTTTTGGTCAACAGCCTACGAGCAGTACTTC. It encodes CASSFWSTAYEQYF.

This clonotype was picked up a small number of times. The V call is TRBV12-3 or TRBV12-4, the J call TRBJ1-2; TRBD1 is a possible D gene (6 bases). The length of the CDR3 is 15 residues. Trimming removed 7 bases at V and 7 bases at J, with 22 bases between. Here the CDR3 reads CASIPGDARMGGYTF. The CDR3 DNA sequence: TGTGCCAGCATCCCAGGGGACGCCCGGATGGGTGGCTACACCTTC.

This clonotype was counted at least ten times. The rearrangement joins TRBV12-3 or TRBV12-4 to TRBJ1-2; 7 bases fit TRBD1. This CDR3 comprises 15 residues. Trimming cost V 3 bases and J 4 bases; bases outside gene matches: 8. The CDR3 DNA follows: TGTGCCAGCAGTTTGGCCGTCAGGGGGATCTATGGCTACACCTTC. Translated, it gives CASSLAVRGIYGYTF.

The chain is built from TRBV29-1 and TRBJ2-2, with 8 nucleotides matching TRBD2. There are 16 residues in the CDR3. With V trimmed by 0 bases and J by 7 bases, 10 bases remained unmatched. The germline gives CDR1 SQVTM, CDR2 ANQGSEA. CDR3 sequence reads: CSVEEVAGGYGGELFF. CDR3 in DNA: TGCAGCGTTGAAGAAGTCGCGGGAGGATACGGCGGGGAGCTGTTTTTT.

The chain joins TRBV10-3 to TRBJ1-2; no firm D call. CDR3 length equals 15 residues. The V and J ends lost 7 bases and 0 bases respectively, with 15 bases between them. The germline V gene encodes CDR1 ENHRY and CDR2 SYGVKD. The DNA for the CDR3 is TGTGCCATCACCTCTGACCGAGTCGCTAACTATGGCTACACCTTC. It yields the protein CAITSDRVANYGYTF.

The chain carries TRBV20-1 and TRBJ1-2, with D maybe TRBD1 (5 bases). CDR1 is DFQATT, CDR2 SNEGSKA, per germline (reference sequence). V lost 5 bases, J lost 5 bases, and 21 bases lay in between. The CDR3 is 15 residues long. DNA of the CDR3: TGCAGTGCTCCCTCCATCGCCGCGGCAGGGTATGGCTACACCTTC. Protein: CSAPSIAAAGYGYTF.

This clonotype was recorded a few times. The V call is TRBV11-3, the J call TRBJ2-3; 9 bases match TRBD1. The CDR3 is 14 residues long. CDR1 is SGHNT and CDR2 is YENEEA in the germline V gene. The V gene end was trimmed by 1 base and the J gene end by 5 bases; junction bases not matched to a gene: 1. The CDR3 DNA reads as TGTGCCAGCAGCTTAGGGGACAGGGAAGATACGCAGTATTTT. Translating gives CASSLGDREDTQYF. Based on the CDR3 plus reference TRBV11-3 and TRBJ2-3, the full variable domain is EAGVVQSPRYKIIEKKQPVAFWCNPISGHNTLYWYLQNLGQGPELLIRYENEEAVDDSQLPKDRFSAERLKGVDSTLKIQPAELGDSAVYLCASSLGDREDTQYFGPGTRLTVL.

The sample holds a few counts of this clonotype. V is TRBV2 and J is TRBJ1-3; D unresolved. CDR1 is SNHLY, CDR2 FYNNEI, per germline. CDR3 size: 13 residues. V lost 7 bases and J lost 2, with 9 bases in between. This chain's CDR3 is CASTPEPGNTIYF. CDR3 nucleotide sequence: TGTGCCAGCACCCCCGAGCCTGGAAACACCATATATTTT.

The CDR3 DNA is TGCAGTGCTGCCTTCTATGTAGCAGACAATGAGCAGTTCTTC. Translating gives CSAAFYVADNEQFF. This chain joins TRBV20-1 and TRBJ2-1; D remains unclear. This CDR3 is built from 14 residues. Deletions cut 5 bases from V and 5 bases from J, with 16 bases between. The germline CDR1 and CDR2 sequences are DFQATT and SNEGSKA (reference sequence).

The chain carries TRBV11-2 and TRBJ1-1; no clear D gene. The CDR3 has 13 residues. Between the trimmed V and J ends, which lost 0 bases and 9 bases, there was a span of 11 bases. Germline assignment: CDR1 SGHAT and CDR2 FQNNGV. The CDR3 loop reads CASSLDPQSKAFF. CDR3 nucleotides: TGTGCCAGCAGCTTAGATCCCCAGTCCAAAGCTTTCTTT.